The entry below gives a single TCR beta chain sequence along with its context. Its antigen is currently not known. It has no much larger one-base neighbor in the sample; base qualities were not kept. Library preparation used the immunoSEQ multiplex PCR assay. Roughly 10^5 TCR templates per sample were assayed on the deep sequencing platform. Genomic DNA extracted from sorted T cells was the material used for TCRbeta CDR3 sequencing. Processing in the source paper ran as follows. The R programming language was used for the clonal analysis of the TCRbeta CDR3 data. Alloreactive CD4+ and CD8+ clones were identified by comparing unstimulated samples to CFSE-low samples taken after the reaction. Alloreactive CD4+ clones were assigned to regulatory or non-regulatory origin by matching sequences to sorted unstimulated Treg and non-Treg repertoires. In TCRdb, the immuneACCESS table is reduced to in-frame sequences with V and J assigned. These tables do not hold every clone; where another copy was compared, an unresolved V gene accounts for under half, and the others remain unexplained. That table furnishes V, J and clone size, whereas the DNA furnished D and trimming. A total of fewer than 85,000 clones appear in this sample, roughly 94% of them only once. Of the sample, approximately 18% is held by the ten largest clones.

CDR1 and CDR2, per the germline V gene, are SGHRS and YFSETQ. V gives up 2 bases and J gives up 8 bases, and the segment between their germline ends measures 10 bases. CDR3 length: 12 amino acids, cysteine to phenylalanine. Of all the DNA, just the CDR3 is kept, 36 bases in frame from base 1. Sorted unstimulated T cells and proliferating T cells recovered from mixed lymphocyte reactions underwent TCRbeta CDR3 sequencing. Fresh whole blood from fewer than 11 HLA-typed healthy donors was used as the source from which PBMCs were isolated. The data originate from a study of siplizumab effects on memory and regulatory T cells (dated by TCRdb to between 2018 and 2020). For the study in its entirety: The study examined how the anti-CD2 antibody siplizumab affects alloreactive T-cell subsets in allogeneic mixed lymphocyte reactions built from human PBMCs. What the study reported, not specific to this receptor: Of the alloreactive CD4+ clones that could be mapped, the Treg-derived share averaged about 67% with siplizumab compared with approximately 30% in control reactions. No functional confirmation was obtained for the suppressive function of proliferating Tregs from siplizumab cultures. Sequences below about 10^-5 frequency were poorly captured, so only a minor fraction of alloreactive clones could be mapped to unstimulated subsets. The cumulative frequency of alloreactive sequences that could be traced back to unstimulated CD4+ memory T cells was significantly reduced by siplizumab. A naive or memory phenotype could not be assigned to roughly 75-95% of proliferating CD4+ or CD8+ clones. Unstimulated naive T cells appeared to be more diverse than memory T cells, and naive cells seemed to make a substantial contribution to the alloresponse.

The sequenced sample consisted of CD8+ T cells sorted from blood. The chain is made from TRBV5-1 and TRBJ1-1; TRBD1 is a possible D gene, resting on 5 matching bases. This sequence was found in a human donor in good health. CDR3 region: CASSLYGTEAFF. The nucleotide sequence reads as follows: TGCGCCAGCAGCTTATACGGGACGGAAGCTTTCTTT.